Listed below are T cell receptor beta chains from one sample, sequenced in a study of blood T cell repertoires in COVID-19. TCRdb's copy holds only in-frame clones and misses some; the assay was immunoSEQ multiplex PCR. The sample lists some 370,000 clones, 90% occurring once. The sample comprised peripheral blood. The source is a man between 18 and 29 years old with active or convalescent COVID-19. Both conserved end residues are part of each CDR3.

CDR3aa,v_gene,j_gene
CASSQAAIQGARQYF,TRBV4-3,TRBJ2-7
CASSPPGQGYYGYTF,TRBV27,TRBJ1-2
CASSFPGRDQPQHF,TRBV7-9,TRBJ1-5
CASSLIPTSGYTGELFF,TRBV7-3,TRBJ2-2
CASSQGGRDRLNEQFF,TRBV7-8,TRBJ2-1
CASSLGQGKAFF,TRBV7-9,TRBJ1-1
CASSDRGTNEKLFF,TRBV19,TRBJ1-4
CASSPYPVGLSSYEQYF,TRBV27,TRBJ2-7
CASSPITGMEAGYTF,TRBV27,TRBJ1-2
CASSHRRGGDQPQHF,TRBV7-2,TRBJ1-5
CASGLLQGGYEQFF,TRBV5-5,TRBJ2-1
CAWSTGGSSYEQYF,TRBV30,TRBJ2-7
CASSPYSSGNTIYF,TRBV9,TRBJ1-3
CASIQAEGASAFF,TRBV5-6,TRBJ1-1
CASSKIRGSRTDTQYF,TRBV21-1,TRBJ2-3
CASRSQGYGYTF,TRBV6-5,TRBJ1-2
CASSVGAGLYNSPLHF,TRBV7-3,TRBJ1-6
CASSTGLAGGGEQFF,TRBV19,TRBJ2-1
CASMGQGYGELFF,TRBV5-1,TRBJ2-2
CASSHPGTGNTEAFF,TRBV28,TRBJ1-1
CASITGGAGQPQHF,TRBV19,TRBJ1-5
CASRTTGFIGELFF,TRBV6-5,TRBJ2-2
CASSVGASGVSGANVLTF,TRBV9,TRBJ2-6
CASSSAQTGLEQYF,TRBV5-4,TRBJ2-7
CASKRDRGMNTEAFF,TRBV7-9,TRBJ1-1
CASSVGGGAPSYNEQFF,TRBV9,TRBJ2-1
CASRRKGDYGYTF,TRBV12-2,TRBJ1-2
CASSDRQEPNYGYTF,TRBV2,TRBJ1-2
CASSLASGAGEKLFF,TRBV5-1,TRBJ1-4
CASIFRSGNSPLHF,TRBV28,TRBJ1-6
CASSFSVNTGELFF,TRBV27,TRBJ2-2
CASTDRGGYTEAFF,TRBV28,TRBJ1-1
CASSQGQGGYNSPLHF,TRBV7-9,TRBJ1-6
CASSEAPGQGSGYTF,TRBV2,TRBJ1-2
CASTPRGTSVDEQFF,TRBV21-1,TRBJ2-1
CATSAGQANQPQHF,TRBV2,TRBJ1-5
CASSRDSKGDNQPQHF,TRBV3-1/TRBV3-2,TRBJ1-5
CASSVQVYEQYF,TRBV11-2,TRBJ2-7
CASSFRDSLAKNIQYF,TRBV7-2,TRBJ2-4
CASSPQGYGYTF,TRBV5-1,TRBJ1-2
CASSQIGRGHQPQHF,TRBV4-1,TRBJ1-5
CASSLGWGQGSDGYTF,TRBV5-1,TRBJ1-2
CASRTGTPATGELFF,TRBV2,TRBJ2-2
CASSHREEVLGETQYF,TRBV25-1,TRBJ2-5
CASSTGQGEPNEKLFF,TRBV9,TRBJ1-4
CASSMKGVNTEAFF,TRBV2,TRBJ1-1